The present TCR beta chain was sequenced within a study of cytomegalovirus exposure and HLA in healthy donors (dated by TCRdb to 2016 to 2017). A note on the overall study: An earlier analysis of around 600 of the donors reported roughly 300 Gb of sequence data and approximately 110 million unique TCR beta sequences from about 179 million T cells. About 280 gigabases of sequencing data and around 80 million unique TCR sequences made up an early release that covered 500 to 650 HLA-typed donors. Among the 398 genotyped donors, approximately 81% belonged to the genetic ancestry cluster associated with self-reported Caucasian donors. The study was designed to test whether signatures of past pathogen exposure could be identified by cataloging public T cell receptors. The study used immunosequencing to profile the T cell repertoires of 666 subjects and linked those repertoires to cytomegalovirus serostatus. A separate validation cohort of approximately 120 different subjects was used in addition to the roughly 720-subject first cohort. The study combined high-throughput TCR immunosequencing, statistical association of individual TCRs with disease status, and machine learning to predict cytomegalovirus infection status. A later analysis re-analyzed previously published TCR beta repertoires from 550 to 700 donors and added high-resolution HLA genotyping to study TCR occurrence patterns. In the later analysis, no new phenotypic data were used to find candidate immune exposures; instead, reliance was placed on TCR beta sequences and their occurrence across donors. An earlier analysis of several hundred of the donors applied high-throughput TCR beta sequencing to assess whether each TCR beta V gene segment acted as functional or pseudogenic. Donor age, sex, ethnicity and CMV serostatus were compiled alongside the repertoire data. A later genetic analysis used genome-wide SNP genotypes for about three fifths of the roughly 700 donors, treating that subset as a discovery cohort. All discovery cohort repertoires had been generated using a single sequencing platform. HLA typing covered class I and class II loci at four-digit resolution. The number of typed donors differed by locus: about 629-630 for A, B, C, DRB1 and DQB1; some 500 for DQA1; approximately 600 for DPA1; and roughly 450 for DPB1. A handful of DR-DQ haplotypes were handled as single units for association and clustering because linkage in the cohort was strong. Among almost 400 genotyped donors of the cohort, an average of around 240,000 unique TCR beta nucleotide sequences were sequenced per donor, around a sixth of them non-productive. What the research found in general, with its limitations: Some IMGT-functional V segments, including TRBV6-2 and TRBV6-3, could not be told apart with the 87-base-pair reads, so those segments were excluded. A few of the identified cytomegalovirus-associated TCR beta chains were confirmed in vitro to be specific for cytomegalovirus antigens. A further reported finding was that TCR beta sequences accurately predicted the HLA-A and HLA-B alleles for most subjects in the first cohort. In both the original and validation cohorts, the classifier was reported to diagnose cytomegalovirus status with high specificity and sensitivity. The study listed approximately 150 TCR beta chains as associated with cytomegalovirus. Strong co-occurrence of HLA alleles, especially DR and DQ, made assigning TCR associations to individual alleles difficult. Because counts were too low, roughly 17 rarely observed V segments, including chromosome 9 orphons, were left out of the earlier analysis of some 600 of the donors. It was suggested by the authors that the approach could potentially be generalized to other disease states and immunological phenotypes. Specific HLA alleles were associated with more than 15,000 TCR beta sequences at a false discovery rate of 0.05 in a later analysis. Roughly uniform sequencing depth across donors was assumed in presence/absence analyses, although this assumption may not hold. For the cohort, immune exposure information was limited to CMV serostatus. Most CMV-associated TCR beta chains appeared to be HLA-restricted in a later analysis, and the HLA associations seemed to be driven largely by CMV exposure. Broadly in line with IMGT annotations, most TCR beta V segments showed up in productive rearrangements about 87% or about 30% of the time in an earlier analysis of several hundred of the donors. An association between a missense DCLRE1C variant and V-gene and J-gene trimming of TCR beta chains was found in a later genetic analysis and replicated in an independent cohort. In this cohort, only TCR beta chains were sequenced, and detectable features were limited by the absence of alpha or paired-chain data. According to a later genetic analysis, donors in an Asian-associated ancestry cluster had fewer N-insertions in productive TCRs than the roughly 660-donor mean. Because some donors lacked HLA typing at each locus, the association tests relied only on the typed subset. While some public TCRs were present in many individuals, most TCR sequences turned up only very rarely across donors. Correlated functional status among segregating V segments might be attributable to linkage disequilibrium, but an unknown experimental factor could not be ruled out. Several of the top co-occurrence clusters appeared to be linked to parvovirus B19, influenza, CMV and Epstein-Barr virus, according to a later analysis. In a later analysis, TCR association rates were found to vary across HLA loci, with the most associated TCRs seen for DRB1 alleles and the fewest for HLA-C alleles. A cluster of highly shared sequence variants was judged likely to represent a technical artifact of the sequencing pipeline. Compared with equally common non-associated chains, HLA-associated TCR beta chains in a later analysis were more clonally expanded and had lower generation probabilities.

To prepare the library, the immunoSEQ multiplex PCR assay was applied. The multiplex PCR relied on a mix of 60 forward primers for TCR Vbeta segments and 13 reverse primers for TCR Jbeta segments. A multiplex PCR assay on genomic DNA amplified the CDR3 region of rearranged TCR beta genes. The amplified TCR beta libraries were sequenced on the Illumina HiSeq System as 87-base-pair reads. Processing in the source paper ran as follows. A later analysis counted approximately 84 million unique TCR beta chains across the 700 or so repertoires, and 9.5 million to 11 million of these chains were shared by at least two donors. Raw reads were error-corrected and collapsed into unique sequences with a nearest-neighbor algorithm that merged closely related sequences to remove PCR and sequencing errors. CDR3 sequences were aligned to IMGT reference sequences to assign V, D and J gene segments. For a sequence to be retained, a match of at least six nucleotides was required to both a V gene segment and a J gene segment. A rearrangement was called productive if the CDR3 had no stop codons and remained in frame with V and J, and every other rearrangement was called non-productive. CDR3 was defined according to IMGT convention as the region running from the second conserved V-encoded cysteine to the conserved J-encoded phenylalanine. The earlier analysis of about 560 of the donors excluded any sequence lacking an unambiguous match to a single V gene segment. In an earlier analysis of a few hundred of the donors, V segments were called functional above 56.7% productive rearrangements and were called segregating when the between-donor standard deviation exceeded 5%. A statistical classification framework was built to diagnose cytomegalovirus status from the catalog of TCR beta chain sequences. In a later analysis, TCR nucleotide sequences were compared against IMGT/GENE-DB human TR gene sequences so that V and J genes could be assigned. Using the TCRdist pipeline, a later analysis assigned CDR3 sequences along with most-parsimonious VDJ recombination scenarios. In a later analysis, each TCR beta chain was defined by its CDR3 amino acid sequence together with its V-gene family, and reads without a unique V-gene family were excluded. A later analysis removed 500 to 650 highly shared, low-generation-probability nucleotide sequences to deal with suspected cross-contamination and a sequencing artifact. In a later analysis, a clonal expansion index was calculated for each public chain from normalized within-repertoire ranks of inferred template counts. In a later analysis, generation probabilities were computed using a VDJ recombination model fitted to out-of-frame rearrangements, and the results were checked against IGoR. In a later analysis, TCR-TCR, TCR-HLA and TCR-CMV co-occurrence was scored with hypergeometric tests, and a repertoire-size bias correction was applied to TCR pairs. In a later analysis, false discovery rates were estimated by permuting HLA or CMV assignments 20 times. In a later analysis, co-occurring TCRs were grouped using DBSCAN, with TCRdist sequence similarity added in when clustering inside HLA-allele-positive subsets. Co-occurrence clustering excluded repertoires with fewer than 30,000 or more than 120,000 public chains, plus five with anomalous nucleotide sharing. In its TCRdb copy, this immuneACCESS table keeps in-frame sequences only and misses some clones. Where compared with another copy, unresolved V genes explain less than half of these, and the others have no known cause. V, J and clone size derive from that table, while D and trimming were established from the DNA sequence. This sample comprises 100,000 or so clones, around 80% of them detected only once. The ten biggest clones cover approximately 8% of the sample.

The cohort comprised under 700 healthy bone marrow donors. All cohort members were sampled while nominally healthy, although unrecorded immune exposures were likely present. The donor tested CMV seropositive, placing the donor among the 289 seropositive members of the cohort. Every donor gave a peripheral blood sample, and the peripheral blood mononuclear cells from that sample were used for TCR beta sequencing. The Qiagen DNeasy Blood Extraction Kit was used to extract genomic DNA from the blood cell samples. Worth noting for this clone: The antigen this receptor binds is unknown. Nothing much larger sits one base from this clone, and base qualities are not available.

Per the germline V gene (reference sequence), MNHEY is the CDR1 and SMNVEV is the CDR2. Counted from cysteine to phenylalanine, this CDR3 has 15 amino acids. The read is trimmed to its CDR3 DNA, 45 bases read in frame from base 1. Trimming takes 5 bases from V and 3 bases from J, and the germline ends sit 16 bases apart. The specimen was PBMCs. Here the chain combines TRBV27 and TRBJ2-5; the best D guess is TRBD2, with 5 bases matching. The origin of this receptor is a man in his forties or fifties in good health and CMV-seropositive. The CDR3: CASSAATDSEETQYF. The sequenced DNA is TGTGCCAGCAGTGCGGCGACGGACTCCGAAGAGACCCAGTACTTC.